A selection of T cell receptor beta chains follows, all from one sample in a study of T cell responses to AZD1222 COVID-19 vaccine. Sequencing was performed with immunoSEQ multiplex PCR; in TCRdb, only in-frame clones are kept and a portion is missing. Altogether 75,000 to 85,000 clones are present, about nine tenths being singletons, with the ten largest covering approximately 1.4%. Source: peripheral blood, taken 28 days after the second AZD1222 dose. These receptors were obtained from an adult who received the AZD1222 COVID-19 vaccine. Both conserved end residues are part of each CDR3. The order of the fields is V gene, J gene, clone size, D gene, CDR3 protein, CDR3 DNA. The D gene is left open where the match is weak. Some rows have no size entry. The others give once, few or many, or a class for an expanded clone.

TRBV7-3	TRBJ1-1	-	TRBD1	CASSSADRGKAFF	TGTGCCAGCAGCTCCGCCGACAGGGGGAAAGCTTTCTTT
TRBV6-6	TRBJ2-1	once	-	CASTNSGPANEQFF	TGTGCCAGCACCAACAGCGGCCCAGCCAATGAGCAGTTCTTC
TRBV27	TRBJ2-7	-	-	CASGLRTGAYEQYF	TGTGCCAGCGGTCTCCGGACCGGAGCGTACGAGCAGTACTTC
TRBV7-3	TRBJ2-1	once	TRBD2	CASSTLAGGSYNEQFF	TGTGCCAGCAGCACCTTAGCGGGGGGGTCCTACAATGAGCAGTTCTTC
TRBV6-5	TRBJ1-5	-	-	CASSPGGRRPQPQHF	TGTGCCAGCAGTCCCGGGGGGAGGCGGCCTCAGCCCCAGCATTTT
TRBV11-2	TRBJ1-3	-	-	CASSLGALVYPGSGNTIYF	TGTGCCAGCAGCTTAGGGGCCTTAGTGTACCCAGGCTCTGGAAACACCATATATTTT
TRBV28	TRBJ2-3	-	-	CASSQLDTQYF	TGTGCCAGCAGCCAATTAGATACGCAGTATTTT
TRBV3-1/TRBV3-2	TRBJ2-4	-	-	CASSQDLTDKNIQYF	TGTGCCAGCAGCCAAGATTTGACAGACAAAAACATTCAGTACTTC
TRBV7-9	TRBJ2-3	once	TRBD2	CASSLAGGGDTQYF	TGTGCCAGCAGCTTAGCCGGGGGAGGGGATACGCAGTATTTT
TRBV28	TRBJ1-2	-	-	CASSYTGALIYTF	TGTGCCAGCAGTTATACAGGAGCACTTATCTACACCTTC
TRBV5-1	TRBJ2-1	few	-	CASSTAGRSYNEQFF	TGCGCCAGCAGTACCGCCGGGCGCTCCTACAATGAGCAGTTCTTC
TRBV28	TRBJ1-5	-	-	CASSRDLNQPQHF	TGTGCCAGCAGCCGGGACCTCAATCAGCCCCAGCATTTT
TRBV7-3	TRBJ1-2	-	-	CASSSDPGPAYGYTF	TGTGCCAGCAGCTCCGATCCGGGACCTGCCTATGGCTACACCTTC
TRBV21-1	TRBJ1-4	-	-	CASSPITNEKLFF	TGTGCCAGCAGCCCAATAACTAATGAAAAACTGTTTTTT
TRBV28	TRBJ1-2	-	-	CASSLGAGNYGYTF	TGTGCCAGCAGTTTGGGGGCCGGGAACTATGGCTACACCTTC
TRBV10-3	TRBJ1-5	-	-	CAISDGNQPQHF	TGTGCCATCAGTGATGGGAATCAGCCCCAGCATTTT
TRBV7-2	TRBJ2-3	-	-	CASSFPNTDTQYF	TGTGCCAGCAGCTTCCCAAACACAGATACGCAGTATTTT
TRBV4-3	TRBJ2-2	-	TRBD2	CASSQPSIWTSGEFANTGELFF	TGCGCCAGCAGCCAACCCTCTATATGGACTAGCGGGGAGTTCGCGAACACCGGGGAGCTGTTTTTT
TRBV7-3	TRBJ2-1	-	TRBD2	CASSLGTSGTFYNEQFF	TGTGCCAGCAGCTTAGGGACTAGCGGAACCTTTTACAATGAGCAGTTCTTC
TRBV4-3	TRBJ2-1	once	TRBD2	CASSRGLAGGYNEQFF	TGCGCCAGCAGCCGAGGACTAGCGGGGGGTTACAATGAGCAGTTCTTC
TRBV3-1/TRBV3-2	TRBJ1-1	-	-	CASSQRGVNTEAFF	TGTGCCAGCAGCCAGAGGGGGGTAAACACTGAAGCTTTCTTT
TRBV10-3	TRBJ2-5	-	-	CAISTNRDGTQYF	TGTGCCATCAGCACTAACAGGGACGGGACCCAGTACTTC
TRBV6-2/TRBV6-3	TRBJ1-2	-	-	CASSLKSGYTF	TGTGCCAGCAGTTTAAAGAGTGGCTACACCTTC
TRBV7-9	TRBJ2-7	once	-	CASSLTDSSYEQYF	TGTGCCAGCAGCTTGACAGACAGCTCCTACGAGCAGTACTTC
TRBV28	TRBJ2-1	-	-	CASSLPTSLDEQFF	TGTGCCAGCAGTTTACCCACTAGTTTAGATGAGCAGTTCTTC
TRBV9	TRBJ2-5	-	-	CASSEGETQYF	TGTGCCAGCAGCGAGGGAGAGACCCAGTACTTC
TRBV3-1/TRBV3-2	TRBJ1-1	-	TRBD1	CASSQDRWSGGEMNTEAFF	TGTGCCAGCAGCCAAGATCGTTGGTCAGGGGGTGAGATGAACACTGAAGCTTTCTTT
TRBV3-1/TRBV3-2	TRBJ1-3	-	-	CASSASQGFSGNTIYF	TGTGCCAGCAGCGCCTCACAGGGCTTCTCTGGAAACACCATATATTTT
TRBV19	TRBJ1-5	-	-	CASRGEGRALGPQHF	TGTGCCAGTAGAGGAGAGGGACGGGCGTTAGGGCCCCAGCATTTT
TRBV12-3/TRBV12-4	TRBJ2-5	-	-	CASSPQEETQYF	TGTGCCAGCAGTCCCCAGGAAGAGACCCAGTACTTC
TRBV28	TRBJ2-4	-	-	CASSLTRNTKNIQYF	TGTGCCAGCAGTTTGACCCGGAATACCAAAAACATTCAGTACTTC
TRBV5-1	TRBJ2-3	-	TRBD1	CASSVGTASTDTQYF	TGCGCCAGCAGCGTCGGGACAGCTAGCACAGATACGCAGTATTTT
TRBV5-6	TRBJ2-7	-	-	CASSLTYEQYF	TGTGCCAGCAGTTTAACCTACGAGCAGTACTTC
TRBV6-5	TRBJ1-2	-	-	CASSQGWGYTF	TGTGCCAGCAGCCAAGGTTGGGGCTACACCTTC
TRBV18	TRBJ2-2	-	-	CASSPYRSAGELFF	TGTGCCAGCTCACCTTACCGTTCAGCCGGGGAGCTGTTTTTT
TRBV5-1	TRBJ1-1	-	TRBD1	CASSSGQVTMNTEAFF	TGCGCCAGCAGCTCTGGACAGGTAACAATGAACACTGAAGCTTTCTTT
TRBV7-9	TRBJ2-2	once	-	CASTSGLHANTGELFF	TGTGCCAGCACCTCGGGGCTACACGCGAACACCGGGGAGCTGTTTTTT
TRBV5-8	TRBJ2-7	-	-	CASTGDETNTYEQYF	TGTGCCAGCACAGGCGACGAAACGAACACCTACGAGCAGTACTTC
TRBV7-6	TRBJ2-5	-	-	CASSLGQHQETQYF	TGTGCCAGCAGCTTAGGGCAACACCAAGAGACCCAGTACTTC